This T cell receptor (beta chain) was identified during a study of cytomegalovirus exposure and HLA in healthy donors. The CDR3 covers 15 residues. The V gene end was trimmed by 7 bases and the J gene end by 6 bases; junction bases not matched to a gene: 8. Germline CDR1 and CDR2: SGHRS and YFSETQ. Researchers ran the PCR with 60 Vbeta and 13 Jbeta primers. Repertoires were generated with immunoSEQ multiplex PCR, while TCRdb's copy carries only in-frame clones and drops some. This table holds over 95,000 clones, 60% to 80% found once. The sequenced sample consisted of PBMCs. The rearrangement joins TRBV5-1 to TRBJ2-2, with 11 nucleotides matching TRBD2. The TCR was taken from a man aged 35 to 55 in good health and CMV-seronegative. Here the CDR3 reads CASGELAGASGELFF. In DNA, the CDR3 is TGCGCCAGCGGGGAACTAGCGGGAGCTTCCGGGGAGCTGTTTTTT.